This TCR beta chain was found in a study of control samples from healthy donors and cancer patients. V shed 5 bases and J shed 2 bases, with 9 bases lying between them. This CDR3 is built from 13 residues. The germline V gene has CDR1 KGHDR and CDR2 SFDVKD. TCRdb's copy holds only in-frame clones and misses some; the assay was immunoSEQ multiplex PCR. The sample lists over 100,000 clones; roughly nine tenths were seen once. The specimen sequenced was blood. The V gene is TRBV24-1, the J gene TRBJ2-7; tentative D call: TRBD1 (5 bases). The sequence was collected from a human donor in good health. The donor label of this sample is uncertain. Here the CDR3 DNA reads TGTGCCACCAGTGGAGCAGGGACCTACGAGCAGTACTTC. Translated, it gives CATSGAGTYEQYF.